Detailed here is one TCR beta chain. The data were taken from a study of blood T cell repertoires in COVID-19. For the study at large: T cells, B-cell-depleted T cells, or PBMCs supplied cDNA or gDNA.

Ages ranged from about 18 to 89 years, with residence in more than 20 US areas. Assignment of participants to cohorts was predicated upon participant-reported clinical history. V shed 10 bases, J shed 1 base, and the junction held 10 bases outside the gene matches. The CDR3 sequence is 16 residues long. The germline CDR1 and CDR2 sequences are KGHDR and SFDVKD. As handled by the study authors: Estimation of nucleated cell counts was performed using reference gene primer amplification. TCRdb's table, derived via immunoSEQ multiplex PCR, lists solely in-frame clones and lacks some. V and J calls plus clone size are reproduced from that table; the DNA served to infer D and trimming. Of hundreds of thousands of clones in the sample, about 80% were seen once.

The chain is built from TRBV24-1 and TRBJ2-2; 8 nucleotides align to TRBD1. This TCR derives from a middle-aged woman who had been exposed to COVID-19. Sample: PBMCs or T cells enriched from blood (not recorded which). The CDR3 reads CATPIRGQGNTGELFF. The DNA of the CDR3 is TGTGCCACGCCCATCAGGGGGCAGGGGAACACCGGGGAGCTGTTTTTT.